Below are 13 T cell receptor beta chains sequenced from a single sample in a study of T cell responses to AZD1222 COVID-19 vaccine. Only in-frame clones appear in the TCRdb table, and some are missing; sequencing was by immunoSEQ multiplex PCR. The repertoire holds approximately 150,000 clones, roughly 90% seen once, with approximately 5.1% in the top ten. Here the sequenced sample was peripheral blood, taken 28 days after the second dose of the MenACWY control vaccine. The receptors here all came from an adult who received the MenACWY meningococcal vaccine as a control.

V usage is TRBV5-1 and J usage is TRBJ1-2, with a tentative D call TRBD1 (5 bases). The CDR3 length is 13 residues. The V and J ends lost 2 bases and 8 bases respectively, with 13 bases between them. Germline CDR1 SGHRS, CDR2 YFSETQ. In DNA, the CDR3 is TGCGCCAGCAGCTTCGGGGACGCTGAGGGCTACACCTTC. Translation gives CASSFGDAEGYTF. Full variable domain (missing parts from reference TRBV5-1 and TRBJ1-2): KAGVTQTPRYLIKTRGQQVTLSCSPISGHRSVSWYQQTPGQGLQFLFEYFSETQRNKGNFPGRFSGRQFSNSRSEMNVSTLELGDSALYLCASSFGDAEGYTFGSGTRLTVV.

The chain links TRBV19 to TRBJ1-6; no definite D call. Germline CDR1 reads LNHDA; CDR2 reads SQIVND (reference sequence). Trimming took 5 bases from V and 0 from J, leaving 11 bases between them. There are 16 residues in the CDR3. The CDR3 reads CASSYSLSSYNSPLHF. CDR3 DNA sequence: TGTGCCAGTAGTTACTCACTCAGCTCCTATAATTCACCCCTCCACTTT. Variable domain in full (rest from reference TRBV19 and TRBJ1-6): DGGITQSPKYLFRKEGQNVTLSCEQNLNHDAMYWYRQDPGQGLRLIYYSQIVNDFQKGDIAEGYSVSREKKESFPLTVTSAQKNPTAFYLCASSYSLSSYNSPLHFGNGTRLTVT.

As DNA, the CDR3 is TGTGCCAGCAGGGGGAGCGGGAGTCTGACGGGGGAGCAGTACTTC. Translated: CASRGSGSLTGEQYF. The chain couples TRBV7-9 to TRBJ2-7; 8 nucleotides match TRBD2. The CDR3 has 15 amino acids. The V gene end was trimmed by 6 bases and the J gene end by 7 bases; junction bases not matched to a gene: 14. Germline CDR1 reads SEHNR; CDR2 reads FQNEAQ (reference sequence). The complete variable domain, with remaining parts taken from reference TRBV7-9 and TRBJ2-7, reads DTGVSQNPRHKITKRGQNVTFRCDPISEHNRLYWYRQTLGQGPEFLTYFQNEAQLEKSRLLSDRFSAERPKGSFSTLEIQRTEQGDSAMYLCASRGSGSLTGEQYFGPGTRLTVT.

This clone was seen just once. This chain joins TRBV2 and TRBJ1-3; TRBD1 might be the D (5 bases). This CDR3 is 17 amino acids long. Trimming took off 4 bases at V and 0 bases at J, with 16 bases between the two ends. Germline CDR1 SNHLY, CDR2 FYNNEI. CDR3 region: CASSGVRDLRSGNTIYF. CDR3 bases: TGTGCCAGCAGTGGAGTTCGGGACTTACGCTCTGGAAACACCATATATTTT.

The rearrangement joins TRBV18 to TRBJ1-1, with D tentatively TRBD1 (6 bases). Trimming cost V 2 bases and J 3 bases, with 13 bases left between them. CDR3 length: 15 amino acids. Germline V gene sequence: CDR1 KGHSH, CDR2 LQKENI. In nucleotides, the CDR3 is TGTGCCAGCTCACCATTCTCGGGGGCAGACACTGAAGCTTTCTTT. Translated: CASSPFSGADTEAFF.

The CDR3 bases are TGTGCCAGCTCACCGAACCGTCCCGGGACGGACGGGGAGCTGTTTTTT. It specifies CASSPNRPGTDGELFF. This rearrangement joins TRBV18 to TRBJ2-2; D tentatively reads TRBD1 or TRBD2 (5 bases each). The CDR3 sequence is 16 residues long. The V and J ends lost 3 bases and 7 bases respectively, with 18 bases between them. The germline V gene encodes CDR1 KGHSH and CDR2 LQKENI.

The CDR3 spells CASSYRASGSGLHEQYF. The DNA for the CDR3 is TGTGCCAGCAGTTACCGGGCTAGCGGGAGTGGACTTCACGAGCAGTACTTC. The chain links TRBV6-2 or TRBV6-3 to TRBJ2-7; 10 bases align to TRBD2. J lost 5 bases, V lost 2 bases, and 12 bases had no gene match. The CDR3 consists of 17 residues. Germline V gene lookup returns CDR1 MNHEY and CDR2 SVGEGT.

This sequence joins TRBV27 and TRBJ2-7, with 7 nucleotides matching TRBD2. CDR3 length equals 14 residues. The germline CDR1 and CDR2 sequences are MNHEY and SMNVEV (reference sequence). Trimming took 3 bases from V and 3 from J; bases not matched to a gene: 5. The CDR3 nucleotides are TGTGCCAGCAGTTTTTCCGGCGGGAGCTACGAGCAGTACTTC. It codes for CASSFSGGSYEQYF.

CDR3 coding DNA: TGTGCCAGCAGCGTCCGACAGGGAAACAATGAGCAGTTCTTC. Amino acids: CASSVRQGNNEQFF. The rearrangement uses TRBV7-9 and TRBJ2-1, with 7 positions matching TRBD1. The V gene end was trimmed by 5 bases and the J gene end by 5 bases; junction bases not matched to a gene: 6. Germline V gives CDR1 SEHNR, CDR2 FQNEAQ (reference sequence). The CDR3 runs to 14 residues.

The V call is TRBV19, the J call TRBJ1-5; possibly TRBD1 for D (6 bases). The V and J ends lost 0 bases and 9 bases respectively, with 18 bases between them. The CDR3 length is 16 residues. Germline V gene data show CDR1 as LNHDA and CDR2 as SQIVND (reference sequence). DNA for the CDR3: TGTGCCAGTAGTATAGAAGGCAGGGGTACCAACGGGCCCCAGCATTTT. Translation gives CASSIEGRGTNGPQHF.

V gene TRBV6-1 combines with J gene TRBJ2-2, with D tentatively TRBD2 (6 bases). CDR3 length: 15 amino acids. V was cut by 0 bases and J by 4 bases, with 9 bases left in between. Per germline, CDR1 MNHNS and CDR2 SASEGT. CDR3 sequence (DNA): TGTGCCAGCAGTGAAGCGCGGCGGGGCACCGGGGAGCTGTTTTTT. Translating gives CASSEARRGTGELFF.

The count of this clone is one. CDR3 protein: CASSLRSYGYTF. The DNA of the CDR3 is TGTGCCAGCAGCTTACGGAGCTATGGCTACACCTTC. The chain links TRBV7-9 to TRBJ1-2, with D hard to call. CDR1 and CDR2 from the germline V gene are SEHNR and FQNEAQ (reference sequence). The CDR3 is 12 amino acids. The V gene lost 2 bases and the J gene lost 4 bases, with 5 bases spanning the gap.

The rearrangement links TRBV7-3 to TRBJ1-6, with D hard to call. V was shortened by 8 bases and J by 10 bases, with 21 bases between the two germline ends. Germline CDR1 is SGHTA and CDR2 is FQGTGA. The CDR3 loop spans 15 amino acids. CDR3 in amino acids: CASGGPTRDRSPLHF. The DNA for the CDR3 is TGTGCCAGCGGCGGCCCGACCCGGGATAGGTCACCCCTCCACTTT.